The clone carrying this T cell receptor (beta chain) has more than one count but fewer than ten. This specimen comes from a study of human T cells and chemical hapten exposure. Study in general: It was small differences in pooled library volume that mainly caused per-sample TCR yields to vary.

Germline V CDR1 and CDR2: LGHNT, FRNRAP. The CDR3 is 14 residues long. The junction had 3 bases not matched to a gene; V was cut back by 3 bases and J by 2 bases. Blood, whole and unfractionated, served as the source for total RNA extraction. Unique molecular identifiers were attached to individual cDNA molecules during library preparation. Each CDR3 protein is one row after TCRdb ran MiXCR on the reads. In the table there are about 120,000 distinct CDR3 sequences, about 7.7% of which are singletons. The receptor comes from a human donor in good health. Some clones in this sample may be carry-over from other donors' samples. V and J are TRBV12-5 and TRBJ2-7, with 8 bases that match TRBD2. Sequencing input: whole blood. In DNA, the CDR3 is TGTGCTAGTGGTTTCTCGGGAGGGCCCTACGAGCAGTACTTC. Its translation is CASGFSGGPYEQYF. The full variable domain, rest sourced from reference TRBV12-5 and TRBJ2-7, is DARVTQTPRHKVTEMGQEVTMRCQPILGHNTVFWYRQTMMQGLELLAYFRNRAPLDDSGMPKDRFSAEMPDATLATLKIQPSEPRDSAVYFCASGFSGGPYEQYFGPGTRLTVT.